One sample yielded the 9 T cell receptor beta chains listed below, sequenced in a study of cytomegalovirus exposure and HLA in healthy donors. The PCR was carried out with 60 Vbeta primers and 13 Jbeta primers. Profiled with immunoSEQ multiplex PCR; TCRdb holds only in-frame clones, not every one. The profile shows roughly 140,000 clones, around three quarters of them singletons. Material: PBMCs. The receptors here all came from a man between 40 and 49 years old in good health and CMV-seropositive.

Notes on this clone: The same CDR3 is also encoded by other DNA sequences in this sample. The CDR3 DNA reads TGCGCCAGCAGCTTGGCAGGGGTCACCGGGGAGCTGTTTTTT. This codes for CASSLAGVTGELFF. The chain links TRBV5-1 to TRBJ2-2; TRBD1 might be the D (6 bases). Looked up from germline, CDR1 is SGHRS and CDR2 is YFSETQ. This CDR3 spans 14 amino acids. V gave up 0 bases and J gave up 4 bases, with 7 bases separating them.

The V call is TRBV11-3, the J call TRBJ2-7; 10 bases match TRBD2. There are 16 residues in the CDR3. With 5 bases clipped from V and 1 base from J, the junction kept 8 bases outside the gene matches. Germline lookup yields CDR1 SGHNT and CDR2 YENEEA. The CDR3 DNA sequence: TGTGCCAGCAGCCGACTCGGGACTAGCGCGTCCTACGAGCAGTACTTC. It yields the protein CASSRLGTSASYEQYF. The full variable domain, with the rest looked up from reference TRBV11-3 and TRBJ2-7, is EAGVVQSPRYKIIEKKQPVAFWCNPISGHNTLYWYLQNLGQGPELLIRYENEEAVDDSQLPKDRFSAERLKGVDSTLKIQPAELGDSAVYLCASSRLGTSASYEQYFGPGTRLTVT.

V gene TRBV7-9 combines with J gene TRBJ2-2; tentatively, D is TRBD1 (5 bases). Deletions cut 10 bases from V and 2 bases from J, with 11 bases between. The CDR3 length is 13 residues. Germline lookup yields CDR1 SEHNR and CDR2 FQNEAQ (reference sequence). CDR3 nucleotide sequence: TGTGCCACCCCAGGGATTAACACCGGGGAGCTGTTTTTT. This codes for CATPGINTGELFF.

This clone was seen a few times. The chain couples TRBV7-9 to TRBJ2-7, with D possibly being TRBD1 (5 bases). The CDR3 has 14 residues. V was pared by 2 bases and J by 4 bases, with 12 bases between. Germline assignment: CDR1 SEHNR and CDR2 FQNEAQ (reference sequence). CDR3 DNA sequence: TGTGCCAGCAGCTTAATAGGGGCTGGATACGAGCAGTACTTC. Its translation: CASSLIGAGYEQYF. Together with reference TRBV7-9 and TRBJ2-7, the CDR3 gives the full variable domain: DTGVSQNPRHKITKRGQNVTFRCDPISEHNRLYWYRQTLGQGPEFLTYFQNEAQLEKSRLLSDRFSAERPKGSFSTLEIQRTEQGDSAMYLCASSLIGAGYEQYFGPGTRLTVT.

There are a few counts of this clone. This sequence joins TRBV7-9 and TRBJ1-1, with D maybe TRBD1 (6 bases). Germline V CDR1 and CDR2: SEHNR, FQNEAQ (reference sequence). The V end lost 5 bases, the J end lost 1 base, and 11 bases lay between the germline ends. The CDR3 totals 14 residues. CDR3 sequence reads: CASSTTGPNTEAFF. DNA of the CDR3: TGTGCCAGCAGCACTACAGGGCCGAACACTGAAGCTTTCTTT.

This clone was seen only once. V gene TRBV15 combines with J gene TRBJ2-7; 11 bases are a match to TRBD2. J lost 5 bases, V lost 6 bases, and 6 bases had no gene match. The CDR3 extends over 14 amino acids. Germline V gives CDR1 LNHNV, CDR2 YYDKDF (reference sequence). The CDR3 is CATSTSGSRNEQYF. The CDR3 DNA reads TGTGCCACCAGTACTAGCGGGAGCAGAAACGAGCAGTACTTC.

The chain recombines TRBV4-2 with TRBJ1-4, with a possible D match to TRBD1 (5 bases). There are 16 residues in the CDR3. Germline CDR1 is LGHNA and CDR2 is YNFKEQ. V was cut by 0 bases and J by 2 bases, with 10 bases left in between. The CDR3 spells CASSQDLGGTNEKLFF. The DNA for the CDR3 is TGTGCCAGCAGCCAAGATCTCGGGGGGACTAATGAAAAACTGTTTTTT.

This clone was counted only a few times. The CDR3 reads CASSQDRGRGTYEQYF. In DNA, the CDR3 is TGCGCCAGCAGCCAAGATCGCGGCAGGGGGACCTACGAGCAGTACTTC. The chain combines TRBV4-3 with TRBJ2-7; 7 bases align to TRBD1. V gave up 0 bases and J gave up 2 bases; unmatched junction bases: 7. The CDR3 has 16 residues. The germline gives CDR1 LGHNA, CDR2 YSLEER.

The rearrangement links TRBV19 to TRBJ2-7; possibly TRBD2 for D (6 bases). Germline V CDR1 and CDR2: LNHDA, SQIVND (reference sequence). The V end lost 3 bases, the J end lost 4 bases, and 13 bases lay between the germline ends. The CDR3 is 14 residues long. The CDR3 is CASSISSGAYEQYF. CDR3 DNA sequence: TGTGCCAGTAGTATCAGTAGCGGAGCGTACGAGCAGTACTTC.